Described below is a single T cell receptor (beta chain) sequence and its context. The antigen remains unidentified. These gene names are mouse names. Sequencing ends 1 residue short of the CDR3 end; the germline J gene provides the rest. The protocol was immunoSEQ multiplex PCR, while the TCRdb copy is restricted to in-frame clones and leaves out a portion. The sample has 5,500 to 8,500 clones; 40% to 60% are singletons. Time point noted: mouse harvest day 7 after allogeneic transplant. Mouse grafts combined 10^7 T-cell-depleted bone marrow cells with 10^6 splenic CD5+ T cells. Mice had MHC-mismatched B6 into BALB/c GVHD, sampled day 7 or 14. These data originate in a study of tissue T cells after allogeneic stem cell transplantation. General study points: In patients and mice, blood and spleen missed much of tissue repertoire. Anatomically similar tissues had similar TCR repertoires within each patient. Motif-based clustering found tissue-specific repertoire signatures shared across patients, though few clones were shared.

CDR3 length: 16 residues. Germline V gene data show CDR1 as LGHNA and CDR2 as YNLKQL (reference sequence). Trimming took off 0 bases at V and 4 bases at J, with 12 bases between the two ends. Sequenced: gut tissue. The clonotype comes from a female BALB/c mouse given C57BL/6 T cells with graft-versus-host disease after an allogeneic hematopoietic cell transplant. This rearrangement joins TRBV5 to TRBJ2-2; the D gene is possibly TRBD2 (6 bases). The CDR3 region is CASSQEGGRGTGQLYF. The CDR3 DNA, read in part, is TGTGCCAGCAGCCAAGAGGGGGGAAGGGGCACCGGGCAGCTCTAC.